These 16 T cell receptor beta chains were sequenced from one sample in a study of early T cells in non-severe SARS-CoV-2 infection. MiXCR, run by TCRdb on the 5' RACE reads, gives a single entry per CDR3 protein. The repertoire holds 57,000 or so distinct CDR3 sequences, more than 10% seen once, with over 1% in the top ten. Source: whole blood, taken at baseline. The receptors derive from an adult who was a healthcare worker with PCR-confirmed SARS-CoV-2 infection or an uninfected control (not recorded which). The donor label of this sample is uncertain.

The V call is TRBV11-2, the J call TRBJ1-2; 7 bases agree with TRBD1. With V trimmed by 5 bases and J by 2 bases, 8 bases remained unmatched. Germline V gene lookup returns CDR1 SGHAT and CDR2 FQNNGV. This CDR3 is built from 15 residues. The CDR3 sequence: CASSHHQGDNYGYTF. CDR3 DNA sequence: TGTGCCAGCAGCCATCACCAGGGGGACAACTATGGCTACACCTTC.

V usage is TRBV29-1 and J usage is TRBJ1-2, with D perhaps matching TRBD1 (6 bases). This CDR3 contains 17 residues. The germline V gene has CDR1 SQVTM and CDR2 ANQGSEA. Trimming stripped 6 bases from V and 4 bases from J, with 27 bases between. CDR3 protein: CSVVGSGGLHPLYGYTF. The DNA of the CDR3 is TGCAGCGTCGTCGGTAGTGGGGGGCTTCATCCCCTCTATGGCTACACCTTC.

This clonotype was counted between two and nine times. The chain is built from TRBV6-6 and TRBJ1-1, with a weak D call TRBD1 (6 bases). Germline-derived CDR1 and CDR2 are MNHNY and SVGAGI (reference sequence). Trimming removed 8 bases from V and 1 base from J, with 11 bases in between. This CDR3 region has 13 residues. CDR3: CASRDIPNTEAFF. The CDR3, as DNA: TGTGCCAGCCGGGACATACCGAACACTGAAGCTTTCTTT.

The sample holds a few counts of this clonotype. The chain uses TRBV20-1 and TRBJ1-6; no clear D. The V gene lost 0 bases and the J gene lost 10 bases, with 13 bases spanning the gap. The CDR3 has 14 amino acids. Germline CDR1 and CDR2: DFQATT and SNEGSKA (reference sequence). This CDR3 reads CSARDPGIASPLHF. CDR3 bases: TGCAGTGCTAGAGATCCCGGTATCGCATCACCCCTCCACTTT.

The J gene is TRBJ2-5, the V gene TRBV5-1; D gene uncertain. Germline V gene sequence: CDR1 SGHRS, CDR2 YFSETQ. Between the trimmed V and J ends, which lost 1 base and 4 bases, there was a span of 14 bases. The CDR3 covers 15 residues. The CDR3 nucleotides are TGCGCCAGCAGCTTGTCAATAAACGTCGGAGAGACCCAGTACTTC. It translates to CASSLSINVGETQYF.

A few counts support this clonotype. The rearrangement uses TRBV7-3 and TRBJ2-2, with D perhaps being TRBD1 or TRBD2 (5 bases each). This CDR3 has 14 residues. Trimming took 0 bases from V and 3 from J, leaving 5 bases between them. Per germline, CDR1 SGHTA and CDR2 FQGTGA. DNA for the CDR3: TGTGCCAGCAGCTTAACGGGGGACACCGGGGAGCTGTTTTTT. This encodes CASSLTGDTGELFF.

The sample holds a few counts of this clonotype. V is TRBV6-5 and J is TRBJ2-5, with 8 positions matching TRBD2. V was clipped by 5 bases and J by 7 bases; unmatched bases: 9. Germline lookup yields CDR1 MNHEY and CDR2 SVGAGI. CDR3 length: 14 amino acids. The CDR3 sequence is CASSPPGLAATQYF. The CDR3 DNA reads TGTGCCAGCAGTCCACCCGGACTAGCCGCGACCCAGTACTTC.

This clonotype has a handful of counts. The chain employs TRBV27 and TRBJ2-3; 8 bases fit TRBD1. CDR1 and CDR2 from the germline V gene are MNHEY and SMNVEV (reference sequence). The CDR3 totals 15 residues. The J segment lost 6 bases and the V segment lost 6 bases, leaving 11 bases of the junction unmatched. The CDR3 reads CASSKGGQGLDTQYF. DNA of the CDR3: TGTGCCAGCAGCAAAGGTGGACAGGGTCTCGATACGCAGTATTTT.

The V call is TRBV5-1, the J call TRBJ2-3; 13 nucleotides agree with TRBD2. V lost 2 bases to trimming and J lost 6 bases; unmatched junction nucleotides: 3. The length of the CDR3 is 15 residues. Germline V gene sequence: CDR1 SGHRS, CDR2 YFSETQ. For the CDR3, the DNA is TGCGCCAGCAGCTTCGTGACTAGCGGGGGGGATACGCAGTATTTT. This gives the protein CASSFVTSGGDTQYF.

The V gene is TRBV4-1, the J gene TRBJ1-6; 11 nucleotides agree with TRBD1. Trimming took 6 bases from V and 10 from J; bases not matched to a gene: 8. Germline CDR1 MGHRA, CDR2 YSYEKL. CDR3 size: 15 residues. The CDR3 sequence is CASSTEGTGGSPLHF. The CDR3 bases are TGCGCCAGCAGTACGGAGGGGACAGGGGGATCACCCCTCCACTTT.

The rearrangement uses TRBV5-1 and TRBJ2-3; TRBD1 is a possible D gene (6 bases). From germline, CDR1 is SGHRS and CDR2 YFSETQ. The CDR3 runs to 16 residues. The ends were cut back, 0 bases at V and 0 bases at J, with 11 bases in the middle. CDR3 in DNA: TGCGCCAGCAGCTTGGGGACAGTTGCTAGCACAGATACGCAGTATTTT. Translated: CASSLGTVASTDTQYF.

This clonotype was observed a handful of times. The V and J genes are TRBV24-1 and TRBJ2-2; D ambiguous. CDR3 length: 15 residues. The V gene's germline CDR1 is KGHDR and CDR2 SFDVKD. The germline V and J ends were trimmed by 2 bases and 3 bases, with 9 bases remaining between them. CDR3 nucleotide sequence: TGTGCCACCAGTGATTGGCAGTCCTACACCGGGGAGCTGTTTTTT. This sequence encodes CATSDWQSYTGELFF.

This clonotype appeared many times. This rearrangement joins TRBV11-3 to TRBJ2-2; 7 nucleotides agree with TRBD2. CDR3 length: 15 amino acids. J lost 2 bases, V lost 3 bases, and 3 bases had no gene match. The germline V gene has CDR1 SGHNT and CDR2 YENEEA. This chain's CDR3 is CASSLGLTNTGELFF. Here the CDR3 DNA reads TGTGCCAGCAGCTTGGGACTAACTAACACCGGGGAGCTGTTTTTT.

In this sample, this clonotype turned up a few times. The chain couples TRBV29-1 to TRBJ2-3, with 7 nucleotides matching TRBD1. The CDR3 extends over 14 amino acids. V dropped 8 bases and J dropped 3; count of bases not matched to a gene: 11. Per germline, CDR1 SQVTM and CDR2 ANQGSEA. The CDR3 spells CSLKGGGRTDTQYF. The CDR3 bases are TGCAGCTTGAAAGGGGGCGGAAGGACAGATACGCAGTATTTT.

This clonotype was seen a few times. The CDR3 protein is CASSPSGTGLTGELFF. The CDR3 DNA sequence: TGTGCCAGCAGCCCCTCCGGGACAGGGTTGACCGGGGAGCTGTTTTTT. This chain connects TRBV7-6 to TRBJ2-2; 9 nucleotides match TRBD1. In germline, CDR1 is SGHVS, CDR2 FNYEAQ. The CDR3 runs to 16 residues. Germline trimming cut 5 bases from V and 5 bases from J; bases unmatched to any gene: 9.

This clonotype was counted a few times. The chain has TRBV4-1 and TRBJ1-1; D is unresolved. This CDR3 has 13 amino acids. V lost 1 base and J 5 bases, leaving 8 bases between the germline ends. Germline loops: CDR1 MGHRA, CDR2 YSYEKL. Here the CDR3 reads CASSQVGLTEAFF. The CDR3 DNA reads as TGCGCCAGCAGCCAAGTAGGGTTGACTGAAGCTTTCTTT.